This TCR beta chain was captured in a study of blood T cell repertoires in COVID-19. Study background: Sources were T cells, B-cell-depleted T cells, or PBMCs; the material itself was cDNA or gDNA.

The CDR3 is made up of 15 amino acids. Germline lookup yields CDR1 SGHNT and CDR2 YYREEE (reference sequence). Trimming removed 4 bases from V and 0 bases from J; junction bases left unmatched: 3. Measured with immunoSEQ multiplex PCR; TCRdb has only the in-frame clones, and not every one. The sample includes under 250,000 clones, under 90% of them seen just once. The sequenced sample was peripheral blood. The source is a middle-aged man with COVID-19, enrolled during active disease. This chain connects TRBV5-4 to TRBJ2-2; 7 positions agree with TRBD1. CDR3 coding DNA: TGTGCCAGCAGCCAGGGACAGTCGAACACCGGGGAGCTGTTTTTT. It yields the protein CASSQGQSNTGELFF.